A selection of T cell receptor beta chains follows, all from one sample in a study of blood T cells in healthy people across ages. One entry per CDR3 protein results from TCRdb running MiXCR on the 5' RACE reads. Of about 1.4 million distinct CDR3 sequences listed, approximately 59% were seen once; the top ten hold about 6.3%. The material sequenced was blood. These receptors were taken from a man between 18 and 35 years old in good health. Both conserved end residues are part of each CDR3. D genes are given only for firm matches. Only part of the rows carry a size: once, few, many, or a class if the clone is expanded.

d_call,clone_size,v_call,j_call,cdr3_nt,cdr3_aa
TRBD2,few,TRBV7-2,TRBJ2-7,TGTGCCAGCAGTCCTGCAACTAGCGCCCTGGGCGGAGAGCAGTACTTC,CASSPATSALGGEQYF
TRBD1,NA,TRBV7-8,TRBJ2-2,TGTGCCAGCAGACCCTACAGGGGGTTGGACACCGGGGAGCTGTTTTTT,CASRPYRGLDTGELFF
TRBD1,NA,TRBV10-3,TRBJ1-5,TGTGCCATCAGTGAGTCCAGGGGGGGAATTTTCCAGCATTTT,CAISESRGGIFQHF
NA,NA,TRBV18,TRBJ1-5,TGTGCCAGCTCGCTCGGGCCTTACATGGATCAGCCCCAGCATTTT,CASSLGPYMDQPQHF
NA,many,TRBV29-1,TRBJ2-1,TGCAGCGTTGAACTGGGCAATGAGCAGTTCTTC,CSVELGNEQFF
NA,NA,TRBV7-9,TRBJ1-5,TGTGCCAGCAGCTTTGCCGGCAGACCGAATCAGCCCCAGCATTTT,CASSFAGRPNQPQHF
NA,NA,TRBV7-2,TRBJ1-2,TGTGCCAGCAGCTTAGCGCAGGGACGCTATGGCTACACCTTC,CASSLAQGRYGYTF
NA,NA,TRBV2,TRBJ2-5,TGTGCCAGCAGTGGGACCCAGGTTTTCAATGAGCAGTACTTC,CASSGTQVFNEQYF
NA,NA,TRBV7-2,TRBJ1-2,TGTGCCAGCAGCTTGGGGGCATCGGGTGGCTACACCTTC,CASSLGASGGYTF
NA,few,TRBV10-3,TRBJ2-1,TGTGCCATCCGTTCGAACAATGAGCAGTTCTTC,CAIRSNNEQFF
TRBD2,few,TRBV13,TRBJ2-1,TGTGCCAGCAGCTTAGATGGGACTAGCGGGTACGGTGAGCAGTTCTTC,CASSLDGTSGYGEQFF
NA,NA,TRBV28,TRBJ2-2,TGTGCCAGCAGTTTGGGCCGGAGTCAGGGCTACACCGGGGAGCTGTTTTTT,CASSLGRSQGYTGELFF
NA,NA,TRBV12-3/TRBV12-4,TRBJ2-7,TGTGCCAGCAGTTTTACCGAATCAACAGAGGAACGGCAGTACTTC,CASSFTESTEERQYF
NA,NA,TRBV28,TRBJ1-6,TGTGCCAGCAGTTTAGGGACTGAGTTTTCACCCCTCCACTTT,CASSLGTEFSPLHF
NA,NA,TRBV25-1,TRBJ1-2,TGTGCCAGCAGTGAAGGAGCAGGGCCGGGACATTCCCATGGCTACACCTTC,CASSEGAGPGHSHGYTF
NA,NA,TRBV7-2,TRBJ2-3,TGTGCCAGCAGCTTTCGGTCCAGGGGTGCTAATACGCAGTATTTT,CASSFRSRGANTQYF
NA,few,TRBV5-6,TRBJ2-7,TGTGCCAGCAGCTTCCCGGGACGCTCCTACGAGCAGTACTTC,CASSFPGRSYEQYF
TRBD1,NA,TRBV5-4,TRBJ1-1,TGTGCCAGCAGCTTGGCGGTCGGGGACAGCACTGAAGCTTTCTTT,CASSLAVGDSTEAFF
NA,few,TRBV20-1,TRBJ1-5,TGCAGTGCTAGAGATCCGGGACAGCCCCAGCATTTT,CSARDPGQPQHF
TRBD1,NA,TRBV5-1,TRBJ2-2,TGCGCCAGCAGCTTGAGGGACAGGGGGCTAGTTGACACCGGGGAGCTGTTTTTT,CASSLRDRGLVDTGELFF
TRBD1,NA,TRBV20-1,TRBJ2-1,TGCAGTGCTAGTGACTTTGGTGGGACAGGGTACTACAATGAGCAGTTCTTC,CSASDFGGTGYYNEQFF
TRBD2,NA,TRBV29-1,TRBJ2-1,TGCAGCGTTGCGTTCCTAGCGGGAGGAAATGAGCAGTTCTTC,CSVAFLAGGNEQFF
NA,few,TRBV20-1,TRBJ1-2,TGCAGTGCTCTCCGGACTAACTATGGCTACACCTTC,CSALRTNYGYTF
TRBD1,NA,TRBV29-1,TRBJ2-2,TGCAGCGTTGAACGAGGGGACAGGAACACCGGGGAGCTGTTTTTT,CSVERGDRNTGELFF
NA,NA,TRBV29-1,TRBJ2-3,TGCAGCGCGGACGGGACATTCACAGATACGCAGTATTTT,CSADGTFTDTQYF
NA,once,TRBV27,TRBJ2-3,TGTGCCAGCACCCAATACAGGGCCATCACAGATACGCAGTATTTT,CASTQYRAITDTQYF
NA,NA,TRBV27,TRBJ1-5,TGTGCCAGCGTCCTCCCGAGGGACCGCAATCAGCCCCAGCATTTT,CASVLPRDRNQPQHF
NA,once,TRBV20-1,TRBJ2-7,TGCAGTGCTAGATCCCCCCTAGCGTCCACCTACGAGCAGTACTTC,CSARSPLASTYEQYF
NA,NA,TRBV7-6,TRBJ1-1,TGTGCCAGCAGCTTAGGAGGGCAGACGGGGAACACTGAAGCTTTCTTT,CASSLGGQTGNTEAFF
NA,NA,TRBV20-1,TRBJ1-5,TGCAGTGCTAGACCCCAGATCTATAGCAATCAGCCCCAGCATTTT,CSARPQIYSNQPQHF
NA,NA,TRBV20-1,TRBJ2-5,TGCAGTGCTAGCCCCTCCAGGGGCGGAGGAGAAGAGACCCAGTACTTC,CSASPSRGGGEETQYF
NA,NA,TRBV6-6,TRBJ2-7,TGTGCCAGCAGTTACTCGGGCAGTAGATCCTACGAGCAGTACTTC,CASSYSGSRSYEQYF
NA,NA,TRBV6-5,TRBJ2-1,TGTGCCAGCAGTTACTTCCCTCGGACGGGGGACAATGAGCAGTTCTTC,CASSYFPRTGDNEQFF